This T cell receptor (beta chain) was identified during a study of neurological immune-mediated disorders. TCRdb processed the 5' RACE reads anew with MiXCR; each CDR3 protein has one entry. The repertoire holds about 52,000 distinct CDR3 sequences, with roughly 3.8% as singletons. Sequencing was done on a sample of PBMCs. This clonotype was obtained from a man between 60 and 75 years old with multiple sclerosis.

CDR3: CASSYGGSQYF. For the CDR3, the DNA is TGTGCCAGCAGTTACGGAGGTTCGCAGTACTTC. J is TRBJ2-7 and V is TRBV6-5; perhaps TRBD2 as D (5 bases). The germline V gene has CDR1 MNHEY and CDR2 SVGAGI. V was shortened by 2 bases and J by 9 bases, with 8 bases between the two germline ends. The CDR3 spans 11 residues.